The TCR beta chain described here comes from a study of long-term antiretroviral therapy in people with HIV. Study-level information: In the earliest collections, sampling predates the 2015 immediate-ART recommendation by about a decade. Study outcomes and limitations: Post-treatment diversity went higher with ART but stayed below transplant donor controls. HIV repertoires showed narrower CDR3 length ranges than controls.

The CDR3 length is 15 residues. Looked up from germline, CDR1 is SGHDT and CDR2 is YYEEEE. Trimming removed 3 bases from V and 4 bases from J, with 14 bases in between. Concerning this clone: Antigen unknown.

Researchers report immunoSEQ v3.0 was run at survey level. Profiled with immunoSEQ multiplex PCR; TCRdb holds only in-frame clones, not every one. This table has about 7,100 clones, around 80% appearing once. The origin of this receptor is a man in his forties or fifties with HIV. V usage is TRBV5-6 and J usage is TRBJ1-3; TRBD1 is a possible D gene (6 bases). The source was unsorted PBMCs, collected 1.1 years after starting antiretroviral therapy. The CDR3 region is CASSWGHLEGNTIYF. As DNA, the CDR3 is TGTGCCAGCAGCTGGGGACACCTTGAAGGAAACACCATATATTTT.